This T cell receptor beta chain was observed in a study of PD-L1 blockade in urothelial cancer. Turning to the study itself: Atezolizumab (1,200 mg intravenously every 3 weeks) began in the mid-2010s for patients. Men with urothelial cancer arising in the bladder made up about 85% of the roughly 29 patients. The median number of T cells present in blood samples was 130,000 to 150,000.

Documented time point: pretreatment peripheral blood. Clones were read by immunoSEQ multiplex PCR, and TCRdb kept only the in-frame ones, dropping some. Of 50,000 to 55,000 clones in the sample, approximately 77% are singletons; the top ten hold 4%. Turning to this clone: The antigen remains undetermined.

Overall study results and limits: Enhanced expansion of tumor-associated blood clones at 3 weeks characterized durable-benefit patients.

The V gene's germline CDR1 is MNHEY and CDR2 SVGAGI. CDR3 length equals 14 residues. V dropped 7 bases and J dropped 6 bases, with 18 bases sitting between them. Sequencing was performed on PBMCs, taken around atezolizumab (anti-PD-L1) treatment. The V call is TRBV6-5, the J call TRBJ1-1; perhaps TRBD1 as D (6 bases). The TCR sequence derives from a man between 65 and 85 years old with urothelial cancer. Written as DNA, the CDR3 is TGTGCCAGCACCCGGGACACGCAAGGGGCTGAAGCTTTCTTT. Amino acid sequence: CASTRDTQGAEAFF.